Following are 17 T cell receptor beta chains from one sample sequenced in a study of T cells in Graves' hyperthyroidism and ophthalmopathy. Amplification of TCR beta CDR3 regions was performed using RNA transcripts as template. The primer set for the first-round RT-PCR of the TCR CDR3 was HTBI. From the multiplex PCR reads, TCRdb called clonotypes with MiXCR, one entry per CDR3 protein. The sample shows 500,000 to 650,000 distinct CDR3 sequences, about 14% of them seen only once. The sequencing sample was made of blood. The receptors come from a woman aged 50 to 60 with Graves' ophthalmopathy.

In the case of this clonotype: Relative to the germline gene, one junction end is altered; a read error may explain this. The genes are TRBV2 and TRBJ2-1; 11 bases line up with TRBD2. The CDR3 length is 15 residues. Germline V gene lookup returns CDR1 SNHLY and CDR2 FYNNEI. The CDR3 bases are TGTGCCAGCAGCGCTACTAGCGGGAGTTACAGTGAGCAGTTCTTC. It yields the protein CASSATSGSYSEQFF.

In this sample, this clonotype turned up many times. The chain recombines TRBV7-2 with TRBJ2-1; 7 bases are shared with TRBD2. The V gene end was trimmed by 4 bases and the J gene end by 6 bases; junction bases not matched to a gene: 6. Germline V gene lookup returns CDR1 SGHTA and CDR2 FQGNSA. The CDR3 is 14 amino acids. CDR3 bases: TGTGCCAGCAGCTATTTGGGAGGGGTCAATGAGCAGTTCTTC. Translation gives CASSYLGGVNEQFF.

The table lists this clonotype with many counts. J is TRBJ1-1 and V is TRBV20-1, with a tentative D call TRBD1 (5 bases). V lost 3 bases to trimming and J lost 4 bases, with 24 bases between them. CDR3 length equals 17 residues. Germline V gene sequence: CDR1 DFQATT, CDR2 SNEGSKA (reference sequence). The CDR3 here is CSASGDGGFGLGTEAFF. Written as DNA, the CDR3 is TGCAGTGCTAGCGGGGACGGAGGCTTCGGGTTGGGCACTGAAGCTTTCTTT.

This clonotype occurred a few times. This chain joins TRBV5-1 and TRBJ2-1; D is unclear. This CDR3 region has 14 residues. Trimming stripped 1 base from V and 6 bases from J, with 11 bases between. CDR1 and CDR2 from the germline V gene are SGHRS and YFSETQ. The CDR3 reads CASSLLSGFNEQFF. The CDR3 region has the DNA TGCGCCAGCAGCTTGCTTTCCGGGTTCAATGAGCAGTTCTTC. Full variable domain (remainder filled in from reference TRBV5-1 and TRBJ2-1): KAGVTQTPRYLIKTRGQQVTLSCSPISGHRSVSWYQQTPGQGLQFLFEYFSETQRNKGNFPGRFSGRQFSNSRSEMNVSTLELGDSALYLCASSLLSGFNEQFFGPGTRLTVL.

This clonotype was picked up many times. The rearrangement uses TRBV12-5 and TRBJ1-2; D gene unclear. Deletions cut 6 bases from V and 1 base from J, with 12 bases between. The CDR3 has 14 amino acids. Germline V gives CDR1 LGHNT, CDR2 FRNRAP. The CDR3 nucleotides are TGTGCTAGTGGCACTGGACCGAATAACTATGGCTACACCTTC. As protein: CASGTGPNNYGYTF.

The chain has TRBV19 and TRBJ1-5, with D tentatively TRBD1 (6 bases). Per germline, CDR1 LNHDA and CDR2 SQIVND (reference sequence). V was trimmed by 7 bases and J by 4 bases, leaving 20 bases between them. The CDR3 sequence is 16 residues long. CDR3 residues: CASKQLGGALNQPQHF. Here the CDR3 DNA reads TGTGCCAGTAAACAACTGGGGGGGGCTCTTAATCAGCCCCAGCATTTT.

In this sample, this clonotype turned up many times. The chain uses TRBV20-1 and TRBJ2-1, with unresolved D. The CDR3 runs to 13 residues. Germline values: CDR1 DFQATT, CDR2 SNEGSKA (reference sequence). Deletions cut 3 bases from V and 5 bases from J, with 11 bases between. For the CDR3, the DNA is TGCAGTGCTAGTACCCTGGGAAACAATGAGCAGTTCTTC. Translated: CSASTLGNNEQFF.

This clonotype showed up just a few times. V usage is TRBV5-1 and J usage is TRBJ2-7; 12 bases agree with TRBD1. This CDR3 region has 19 residues. V was pared by 1 base and J by 3 bases, with 14 bases of the junction left unmatched. Germline V gene data show CDR1 as SGHRS and CDR2 as YFSETQ. As DNA, the CDR3 is TGCGCCAGCAGCTTGTTGGGACAGGGGGCGCTTTTGTCAGACTACGAGCAGTACTTC. This translates into CASSLLGQGALLSDYEQYF.

This chain joins TRBV29-1 and TRBJ1-2; a possible D gene is TRBD1 (6 bases). Germline V gene lookup returns CDR1 SQVTM and CDR2 ANQGSEA. The V end was cut by 7 bases, the J end by 0 bases, with 15 bases between. The CDR3 sequence is 14 residues long. CDR3 region: CSAPRTDSNYGYTF. The CDR3 DNA follows: TGCAGCGCCCCCCGGACAGATTCTAACTATGGCTACACCTTC.

J is TRBJ2-5 and V is TRBV28; D might be TRBD2 (5 bases). The V gene's germline CDR1 is MDHEN and CDR2 SYDVKM. Trimming cost V 3 bases and J 4 bases, with 18 bases left between them. The CDR3 extends over 16 amino acids. As DNA, the CDR3 is TGTGCCAGCAGTTTTGGAACTAGGCCGATTGGAGAGACCCAGTACTTC. Encoded protein: CASSFGTRPIGETQYF.

This clonotype showed up many times. The gene calls are TRBV7-6 and TRBJ2-1; D remains unclear. V gave up 5 bases and J gave up 1 base, with 12 bases separating them. CDR1 SGHVS and CDR2 FNYEAQ come from the germline V gene. The CDR3 totals 15 residues. In DNA, the CDR3 is TGTGCCAGCAGCCCCGGTAGGTTATCCTACAATGAGCAGTTCTTC. Encoded protein: CASSPGRLSYNEQFF.

There are many counts of this clonotype. The genes are TRBV28 and TRBJ2-3, with D possibly matching TRBD2 (5 bases). Trimming removed 5 bases at V and 1 base at J, with 7 bases between. Germline-derived CDR1 and CDR2 are MDHEN and SYDVKM. The CDR3 has 13 residues. The CDR3 DNA is TGTGCCAGCAGTCCCGGGGGCACAGATACGCAGTATTTT. Its protein product is CASSPGGTDTQYF.

The CDR3 DNA follows: TGTGCCAGCAGCCGAGGCGGGGGGGTGCAAGAGACCCAGTACTTC. The encoded protein is CASSRGGGVQETQYF. The genes are TRBV5-6 and TRBJ2-5; 9 bases fit TRBD2. The trim removed 4 bases at V and 2 bases at J, leaving 6 bases unmatched. Germline V lookup: CDR1 SGHDT, CDR2 YYEEEE. The CDR3 is made up of 15 amino acids.

The chain links TRBV11-2 to TRBJ1-1, with D maybe TRBD1 (5 bases). Germline loops: CDR1 SGHAT, CDR2 FQNNGV. V dropped 3 bases and J dropped 1 base, with 18 bases sitting between them. The CDR3 has 17 residues. The CDR3 DNA is TGTGCCAGCAGCTTCTACCTGGGACTTAGATCGAACACTGAAGCTTTCTTT. Its protein is CASSFYLGLRSNTEAFF.

This clonotype was seen many times. The gene calls are TRBV11-2 and TRBJ2-7, with a possible D match to TRBD1 (6 bases). Germline CDR1 and CDR2: SGHAT and FQNNGV. V was pared by 1 base and J by 0 bases, with 7 bases between. This CDR3 comprises 14 residues. CDR3 nucleotides: TGTGCCAGCAGCTTAGTGACAGGCTCCTACGAGCAGTACTTC. This codes for CASSLVTGSYEQYF.

This clonotype was found many times. The V and J genes are TRBV6-1 and TRBJ2-2, with 7 bases fitting TRBD1. The J segment lost 1 base and the V segment lost 5 bases, leaving 10 bases of the junction unmatched. The germline V gene encodes CDR1 MNHNS and CDR2 SASEGT. CDR3 length equals 17 residues. CDR3 residues: CASSSQRQGRNTGELFF. CDR3 nucleotide sequence: TGTGCCAGCAGTTCCCAACGACAGGGTCGGAACACCGGGGAGCTGTTTTTT.

This clonotype was found many times. The J gene is TRBJ2-2, the V gene TRBV28; TRBD2 matches at 8 bases. The trim removed 4 bases at V and 7 bases at J, leaving 5 bases unmatched. CDR1 MDHEN and CDR2 SYDVKM come from the germline V gene. CDR3 size: 14 residues. This CDR3 is CASSSHTSGGELFF. In nucleotides, the CDR3 is TGTGCCAGCAGTTCCCATACTAGCGGCGGGGAGCTGTTTTTT.